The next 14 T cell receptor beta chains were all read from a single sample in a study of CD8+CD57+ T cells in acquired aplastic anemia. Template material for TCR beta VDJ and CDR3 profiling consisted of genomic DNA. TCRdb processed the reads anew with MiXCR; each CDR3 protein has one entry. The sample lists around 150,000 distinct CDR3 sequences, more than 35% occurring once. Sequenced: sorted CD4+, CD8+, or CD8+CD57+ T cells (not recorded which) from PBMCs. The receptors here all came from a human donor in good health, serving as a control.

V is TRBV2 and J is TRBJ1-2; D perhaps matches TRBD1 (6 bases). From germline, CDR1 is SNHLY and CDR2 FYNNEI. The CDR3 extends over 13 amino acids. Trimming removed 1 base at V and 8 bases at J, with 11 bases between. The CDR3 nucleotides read TGTGCCAGCAGTGAAGGTTTTCAGGGGGGCTACACCTTC. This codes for CASSEGFQGGYTF.

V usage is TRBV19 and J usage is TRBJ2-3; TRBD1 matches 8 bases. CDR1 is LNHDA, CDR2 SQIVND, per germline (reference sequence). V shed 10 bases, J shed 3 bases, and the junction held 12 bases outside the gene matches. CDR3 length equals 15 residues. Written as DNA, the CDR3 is TGTGCCACCCAGGGGGCGGGGAGGAGTACAGATACGCAGTATTTT. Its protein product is CATQGAGRSTDTQYF.

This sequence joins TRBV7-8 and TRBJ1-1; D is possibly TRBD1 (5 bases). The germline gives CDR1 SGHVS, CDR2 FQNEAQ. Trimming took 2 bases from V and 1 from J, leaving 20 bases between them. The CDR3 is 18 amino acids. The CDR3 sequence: CASSLRLSGNLENTEAFF. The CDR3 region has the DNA TGTGCCAGCAGCTTACGATTATCAGGGAACTTGGAGAACACTGAAGCTTTCTTT.

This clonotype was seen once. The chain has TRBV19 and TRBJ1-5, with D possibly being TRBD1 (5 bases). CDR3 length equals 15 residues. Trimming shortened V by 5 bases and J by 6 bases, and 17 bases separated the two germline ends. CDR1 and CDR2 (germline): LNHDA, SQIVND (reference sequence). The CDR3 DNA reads TGTGCCAGTAGTTTCCTGACCTGGGGGGGTCAGCCCCAGCATTTT. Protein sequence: CASSFLTWGGQPQHF.

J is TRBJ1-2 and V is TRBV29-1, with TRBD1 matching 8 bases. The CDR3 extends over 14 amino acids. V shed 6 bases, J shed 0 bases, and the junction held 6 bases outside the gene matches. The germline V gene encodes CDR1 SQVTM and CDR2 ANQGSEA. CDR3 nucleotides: TGCAGCGTGGGCCTGACAGGGGCTAACTATGGCTACACCTTC. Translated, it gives CSVGLTGANYGYTF.

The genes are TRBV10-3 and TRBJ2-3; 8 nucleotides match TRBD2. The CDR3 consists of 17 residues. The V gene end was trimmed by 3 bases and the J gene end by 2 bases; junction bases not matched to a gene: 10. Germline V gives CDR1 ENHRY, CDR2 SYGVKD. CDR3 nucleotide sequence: TGTGCCATCAGTGAAGCAACGGGGGGGCCCCTCACAGATACGCAGTATTTT. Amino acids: CAISEATGGPLTDTQYF.

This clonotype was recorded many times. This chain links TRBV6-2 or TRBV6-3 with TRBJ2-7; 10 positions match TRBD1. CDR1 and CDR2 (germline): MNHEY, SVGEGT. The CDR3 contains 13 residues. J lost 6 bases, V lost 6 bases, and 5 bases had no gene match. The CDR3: CASSATGGSEQYF. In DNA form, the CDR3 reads TGTGCCAGCAGCGCGACAGGGGGCAGCGAGCAGTACTTC.

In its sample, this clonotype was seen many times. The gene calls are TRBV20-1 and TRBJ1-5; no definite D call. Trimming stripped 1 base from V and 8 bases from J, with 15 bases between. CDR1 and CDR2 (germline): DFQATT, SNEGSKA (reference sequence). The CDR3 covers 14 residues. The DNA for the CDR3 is TGCAGTGCTAGAGTCGGCGAGCCTAAGGAGCCCCAGCATTTT. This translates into CSARVGEPKEPQHF.

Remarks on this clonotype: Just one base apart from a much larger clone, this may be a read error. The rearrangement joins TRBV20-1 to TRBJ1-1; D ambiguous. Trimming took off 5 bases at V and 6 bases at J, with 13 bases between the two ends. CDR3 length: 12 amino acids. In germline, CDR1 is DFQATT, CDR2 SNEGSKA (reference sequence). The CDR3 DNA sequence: TGCAGTGCTCTTCCGGAGGCCGCTGAAGCTTTCTTT. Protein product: CSALPEAAEAFF.

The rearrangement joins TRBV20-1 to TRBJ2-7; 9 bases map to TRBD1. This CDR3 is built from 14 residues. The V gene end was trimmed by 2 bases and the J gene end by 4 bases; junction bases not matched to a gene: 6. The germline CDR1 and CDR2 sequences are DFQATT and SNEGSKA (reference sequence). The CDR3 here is CSARSGTGIYEQYF. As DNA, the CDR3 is TGCAGTGCTAGATCCGGGACAGGGATTTACGAGCAGTACTTC.

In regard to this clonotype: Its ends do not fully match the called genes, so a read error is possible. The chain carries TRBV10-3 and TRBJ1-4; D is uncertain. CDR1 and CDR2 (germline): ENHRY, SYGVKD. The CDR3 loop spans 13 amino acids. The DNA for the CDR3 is TGTGCCATCAGTGAGTCATTCGGTGAAAAATTGTTTTTT. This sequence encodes CAISESFGEKLFF.

The CDR3 DNA reads as TGTGCCAGCAGCTACAGGGGAGAAGGGTCACCCCTCCACTTT. This sequence encodes CASSYRGEGSPLHF. The chain couples TRBV7-3 to TRBJ1-6; 7 nucleotides line up with TRBD1. Germline CDR1 and CDR2: SGHTA and FQGTGA. Trimming cost V 4 bases and J 10 bases; bases outside gene matches: 7. The CDR3 has 14 residues. Full variable domain (outside the CDR3, taken from reference TRBV7-3 and TRBJ1-6): GAGVSQTPSNKVTEKGKYVELRCDPISGHTALYWYRQSLGQGPEFLIYFQGTGAADDSGLPNDRFFAVRPEGSVSTLKIQRTERGDSAVYLCASSYRGEGSPLHFGNGTRLTVT.

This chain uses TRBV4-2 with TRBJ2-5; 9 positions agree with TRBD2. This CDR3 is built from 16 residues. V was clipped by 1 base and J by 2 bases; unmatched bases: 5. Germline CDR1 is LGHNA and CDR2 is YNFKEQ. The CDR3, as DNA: TGTGCCAGCAGCCAAGTGGGACTAGCAGGGCAAGAGACCCAGTACTTC. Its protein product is CASSQVGLAGQETQYF.

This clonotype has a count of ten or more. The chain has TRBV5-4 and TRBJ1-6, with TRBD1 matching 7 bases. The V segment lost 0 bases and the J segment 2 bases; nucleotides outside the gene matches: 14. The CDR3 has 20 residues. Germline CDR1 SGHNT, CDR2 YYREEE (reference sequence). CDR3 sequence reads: CASSLADGSRGEPYNSPLHF. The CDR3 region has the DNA TGTGCCAGCAGCTTGGCCGACGGGAGCAGGGGGGAACCCTATAATTCACCCCTCCACTTT.